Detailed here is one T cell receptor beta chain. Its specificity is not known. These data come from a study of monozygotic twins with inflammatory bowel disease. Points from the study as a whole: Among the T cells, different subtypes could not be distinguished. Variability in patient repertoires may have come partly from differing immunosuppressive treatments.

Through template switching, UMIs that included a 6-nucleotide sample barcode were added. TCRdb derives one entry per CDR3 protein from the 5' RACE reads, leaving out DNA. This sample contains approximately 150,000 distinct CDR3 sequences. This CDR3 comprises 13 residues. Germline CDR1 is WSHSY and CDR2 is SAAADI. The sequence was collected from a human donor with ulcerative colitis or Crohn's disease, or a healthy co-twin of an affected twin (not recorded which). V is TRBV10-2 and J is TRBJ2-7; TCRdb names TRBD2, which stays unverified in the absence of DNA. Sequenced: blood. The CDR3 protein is CASSDGELDEQYF.